One and the same sample provided the 20 T cell receptor beta chains below, sequenced in a study of human T cells and chemical hapten exposure. One entry per CDR3 protein results from TCRdb running MiXCR on the RACE reads. The sample consists of roughly 100,000 distinct CDR3 sequences, 9.3% of them appearing once. As for time point: patch test 2, 6 weeks after DPC sensitization. As for treatment: therapeutic diphenylcyclopropenone sensitization with weekly scalp DPC. The source was whole blood, collected in connection with sensitization to the hapten diphenylcyclopropenone (DPC). Receptor source: a woman in her forties with alopecia areata. Some clones in this sample may be carry-over from other donors' samples.

At least ten counts were recorded for this clonotype. The rearrangement joins TRBV12-3 or TRBV12-4 to TRBJ1-1; 11 bases map to TRBD1. CDR3 length equals 14 residues. J was trimmed by 4 bases and V by 6 bases; bases with no gene match: 4. The CDR3 is CASSRTGGPTEAFF. The CDR3 DNA reads TGTGCCAGCAGCCGGACAGGGGGCCCCACTGAAGCTTTCTTT.

This clonotype showed up many times. This rearrangement joins TRBV11-3 to TRBJ2-1, with 7 bases identical to TRBD2. V was pared by 4 bases and J by 7 bases, with 10 bases of the junction left unmatched. Germline CDR1 and CDR2: SGHNT and YENEEA. The CDR3 spans 15 residues. Here the CDR3 DNA reads TGTGCCAGCAGCTCATGGGCGGGAGATGTGAATGAGCAGTTCTTC. It codes for CASSSWAGDVNEQFF.

This clonotype was found a few times. This chain connects TRBV7-3 to TRBJ2-7; D gene unclear. Germline V CDR1 and CDR2: SGHTA, FQGTGA. The CDR3 is 13 residues long. Trimming took off 3 bases at V and 4 bases at J, with 10 bases between the two ends. The DNA for the CDR3 is TGTGCCAGCAGCTTCTCACCTTCATACGAGCAGTACTTC. Translating gives CASSFSPSYEQYF.

This clonotype was counted at least ten times. The rearrangement links TRBV4-1 to TRBJ2-5, with 7 nucleotides matching TRBD2. Germline CDR1 reads MGHRA; CDR2 reads YSYEKL. The V gene end was trimmed by 0 bases and the J gene end by 3 bases; junction bases not matched to a gene: 13. This CDR3 has 18 amino acids. CDR3 amino acids: CASSQDMGVAGTKETQYF. In nucleotides, the CDR3 is TGCGCCAGCAGCCAAGATATGGGAGTCGCGGGGACTAAAGAGACCCAGTACTTC.

This clonotype was observed at least ten times. The chain employs TRBV28 and TRBJ2-7, with TRBD1 identical over 8 bases. Trimming cost V 3 bases and J 3 bases; bases outside gene matches: 13. The CDR3 runs to 17 residues. Germline loops: CDR1 MDHEN, CDR2 SYDVKM. CDR3 DNA: TGTGCCAGCAGTTTTCGGGTGGGCCAGGGGGCCTTCTACGAGCAGTACTTC. Translated, it gives CASSFRVGQGAFYEQYF.

Ten or more counts support this clonotype. The chain uses TRBV18 and TRBJ1-3, with 7 positions matching TRBD1. The CDR3 has 15 residues. The V segment lost 7 bases and the J segment 0 bases; nucleotides outside the gene matches: 6. Germline V gives CDR1 KGHSH, CDR2 LQKENI. CDR3 sequence (DNA): TGTGCCAGCTACCGGACAGGAATCTCTGGAAACACCATATATTTT. As protein: CASYRTGISGNTIYF.

The rearrangement uses TRBV7-9 and TRBJ2-2, with TRBD2 matching over 8 bases. V shed 8 bases, J shed 3 bases, and the junction held 8 bases outside the gene matches. The CDR3 runs to 15 residues. Germline CDR1 reads SEHNR; CDR2 reads FQNEAQ (reference sequence). For the CDR3, the DNA is TGTGCCAGCCCCCCAGCTAGCGGGTACACCGGGGAGCTGTTTTTT. As protein: CASPPASGYTGELFF.

This clonotype showed up many times. The chain employs TRBV4-3 and TRBJ2-2; the D gene is possibly TRBD2 (6 bases). CDR1 and CDR2 (germline): LGHNA, YSLEER. The CDR3 is 17 residues long. Trimming shortened V by 4 bases and J by 2 bases, and 17 bases separated the two germline ends. Here the CDR3 reads CASSRTTAGPNTGELFF. The CDR3 DNA reads TGCGCCAGCAGCCGAACGACAGCGGGTCCTAACACCGGGGAGCTGTTTTTT.

This clonotype came up many times. The chain is built from TRBV10-3 and TRBJ2-2, with D tentatively TRBD2 (6 bases). The CDR3 runs to 14 residues. The V end lost 8 bases, the J end lost 7 bases, and 17 bases lay between the germline ends. Germline CDR1 ENHRY, CDR2 SYGVKD. CDR3 in amino acids: CAISPGDSGGELFF. Written as DNA, the CDR3 is TGTGCCATCTCGCCGGGGGACTCCGGCGGGGAGCTGTTTTTT.

This clonotype was detected ten times or more. The chain is built from TRBV28 and TRBJ1-2; no definite D call. V lost 7 bases and J lost 4, with 10 bases in between. Germline loops: CDR1 MDHEN, CDR2 SYDVKM. The CDR3 totals 12 residues. The CDR3 region has the DNA TGTGCCAGCACTGGCCACGTCTATGGCTACACCTTC. Translation gives CASTGHVYGYTF.

The chain carries TRBV4-1 and TRBJ1-2; TRBD1 matches at 7 bases. The CDR3 loop spans 16 amino acids. Germline CDR1 MGHRA, CDR2 YSYEKL. The V and J ends lost 0 bases and 2 bases, in that order; junction bases with no gene match: 6. CDR3 bases: TGCGCCAGCAGCCAAGAGCAGGGACAGAAGAACTATGGCTACACCTTC. Its translation: CASSQEQGQKNYGYTF.

This clonotype was observed a handful of times. The chain combines TRBV2 with TRBJ2-3, with TRBD2 matching 8 bases. Looked up from germline, CDR1 is SNHLY and CDR2 is FYNNEI. After removal of 3 bases from V and 9 bases from J, the junction contained 5 bases not matched to a gene. The CDR3 totals 13 residues. For the CDR3, the DNA is TGTGCCAGCAGTGAGGAGCGGGGGCGCACGCAGTATTTT. This encodes CASSEERGRTQYF.

This clonotype has a handful of counts. The CDR3 reads CSVVTGNREKNTEAFF. The CDR3, as DNA: TGCAGCGTTGTGACAGGGAACCGGGAAAAGAACACTGAAGCTTTCTTT. The J gene is TRBJ1-1, the V gene TRBV29-1; 7 positions match TRBD1. Germline lookup yields CDR1 SQVTM and CDR2 ANQGSEA. This CDR3 comprises 16 residues. V lost 4 bases, J lost 1 base, and 12 bases stayed unmatched.

CDR3 residues: CSAREGRRETQYF. CDR3 DNA: TGCAGTGCTAGGGAGGGACGGCGGGAGACCCAGTACTTC. This chain joins TRBV20-1 and TRBJ2-5; tentative D call: TRBD2 (6 bases). V lost 3 bases, J lost 5 bases, and 13 bases lay in between. In germline, CDR1 is DFQATT, CDR2 SNEGSKA (reference sequence). The CDR3 sequence is 13 residues long.

This clonotype was counted ten times or more. The V call is TRBV15, the J call TRBJ2-7; 8 bases are shared with TRBD1. The CDR3 runs 13 residues. Per germline, CDR1 LNHNV and CDR2 YYDKDF (reference sequence). V lost 5 bases, J lost 4 bases, and 4 bases stayed unmatched. The CDR3 DNA sequence: TGTGCCACCAGCCGGGACAGGCCTTACGAGCAGTACTTC. It encodes CATSRDRPYEQYF. Filled out from reference TRBV15 and TRBJ2-7, the complete variable domain reads DAMVIQNPRYQVTQFGKPVTLSCSQTLNHNVMYWYQQKSSQAPKLLFHYYDKDFNNEADTPDNFQSRRPNTSFCFLDIRSPGLGDTAMYLCATSRDRPYEQYFGPGTRLTVT.

This clonotype has more than one count but fewer than ten. The rearrangement joins TRBV19 to TRBJ2-2; 7 nucleotides match TRBD1. Germline assignment: CDR1 LNHDA and CDR2 SQIVND (reference sequence). V shed 6 bases and J 7 bases; nucleotides not matched to a gene: 8. The CDR3 is 14 residues long. The CDR3 nucleotides are TGTGCCAGTAGAAGACGACAGGGTGGCGGGGAGCTGTTTTTT. Its protein product is CASRRRQGGGELFF.

The J gene is TRBJ2-1, the V gene TRBV2; possibly TRBD1 for D (6 bases). The CDR3 length is 14 residues. V was clipped by 5 bases and J by 7 bases, with 15 bases between them. Germline-derived CDR1 and CDR2 are SNHLY and FYNNEI. As DNA, the CDR3 is TGTGCCAGCAGTAGGCCAGGGGTGAAAAATGAGCAGTTCTTC. Translated, it gives CASSRPGVKNEQFF.

This clonotype was detected a few times. The chain combines TRBV20-1 with TRBJ2-5; D is unresolved. Germline V CDR1 and CDR2: DFQATT, SNEGSKA (reference sequence). The CDR3 runs 16 residues. Trimming pared 1 base from V and 5 bases from J, leaving 20 bases between. CDR3 bases: TGCAGTGCTAGAGCAACTCTAGTGACATCTAGGGAGACCCAGTACTTC. Translation gives CSARATLVTSRETQYF.

This clonotype was recorded at least ten times. V gene TRBV6-5 combines with J gene TRBJ1-5, with TRBD1 matching over 9 bases. The V and J ends lost 2 bases and 6 bases, in that order; junction bases with no gene match: 2. CDR1 MNHEY and CDR2 SVGAGI come from the germline V gene. CDR3 length equals 14 residues. The CDR3 region is CASSYDRGGQPQHF. DNA for the CDR3: TGTGCCAGCAGTTACGACAGGGGGGGTCAGCCCCAGCATTTT.

This clonotype was observed at least ten times. V is TRBV3-1 and J is TRBJ2-2, with 12 nucleotides matching TRBD2. CDR3 length equals 18 residues. Germline CDR1 is LGHDT and CDR2 is YNNKEL (reference sequence). J lost 0 bases, V lost 7 bases, and 9 bases had no gene match. This CDR3 reads CASTIWTSGNANTGELFF. The CDR3 nucleotides are TGTGCCAGCACCATATGGACTAGCGGGAACGCGAACACCGGGGAGCTGTTTTTT.